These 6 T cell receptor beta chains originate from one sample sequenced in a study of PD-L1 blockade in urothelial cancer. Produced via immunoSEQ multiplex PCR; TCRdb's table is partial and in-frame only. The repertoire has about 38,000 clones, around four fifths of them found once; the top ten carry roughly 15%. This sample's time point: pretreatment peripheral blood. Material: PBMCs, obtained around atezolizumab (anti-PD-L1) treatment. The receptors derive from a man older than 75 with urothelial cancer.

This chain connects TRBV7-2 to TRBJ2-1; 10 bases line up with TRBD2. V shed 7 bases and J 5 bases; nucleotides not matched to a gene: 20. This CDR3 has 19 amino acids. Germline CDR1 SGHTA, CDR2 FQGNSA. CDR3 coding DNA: TGTGCCAGCACCCTAGGTGGGGGGCTTAGCGGGAGGCCGAACAATGAGCAGTTCTTC. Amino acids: CASTLGGGLSGRPNNEQFF.

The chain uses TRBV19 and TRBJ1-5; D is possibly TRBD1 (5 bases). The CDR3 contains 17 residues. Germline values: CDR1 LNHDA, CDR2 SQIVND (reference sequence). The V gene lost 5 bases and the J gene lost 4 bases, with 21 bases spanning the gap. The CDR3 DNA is TGTGCCAGTAGTGCCCCGAGGCCCAGTCAGGGAAATCAGCCCCAGCATTTT. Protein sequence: CASSAPRPSQGNQPQHF.

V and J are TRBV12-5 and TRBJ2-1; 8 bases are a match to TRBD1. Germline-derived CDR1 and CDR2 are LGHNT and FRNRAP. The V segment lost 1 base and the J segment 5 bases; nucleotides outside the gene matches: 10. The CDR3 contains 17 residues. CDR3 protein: CASGLGLTGGIDNEQFF. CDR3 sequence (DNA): TGTGCTAGTGGTTTGGGCCTTACAGGGGGAATAGACAATGAGCAGTTCTTC.

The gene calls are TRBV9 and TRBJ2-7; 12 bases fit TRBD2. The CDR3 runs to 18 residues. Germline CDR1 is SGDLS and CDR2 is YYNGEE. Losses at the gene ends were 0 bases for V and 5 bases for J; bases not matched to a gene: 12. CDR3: CASSVALSSGRGSHEQYF. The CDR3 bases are TGTGCCAGCAGCGTAGCATTATCTAGCGGGAGGGGAAGCCACGAGCAGTACTTC.

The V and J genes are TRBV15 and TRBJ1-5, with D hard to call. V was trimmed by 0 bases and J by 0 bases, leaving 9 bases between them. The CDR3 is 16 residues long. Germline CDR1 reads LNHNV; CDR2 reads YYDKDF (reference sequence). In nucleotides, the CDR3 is TGTGCCACCAGCAGAGATCCGGGATATAGCAATCAGCCCCAGCATTTT. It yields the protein CATSRDPGYSNQPQHF.

Written as DNA, the CDR3 is TGTGCCAGTCAGCGGGAAAAGGGGCCCGGGGAGCTGTTTTTT. This encodes CASQREKGPGELFF. The genes are TRBV19 and TRBJ2-2; the match to TRBD2 covers 7 bases. The CDR3 is 14 amino acids. J lost 6 bases, V lost 8 bases, and 9 bases had no gene match. The germline gives CDR1 LNHDA, CDR2 SQIVND (reference sequence). Filled out from reference TRBV19 and TRBJ2-2, the complete variable domain reads DGGITQSPKYLFRKEGQNVTLSCEQNLNHDAMYWYRQDPGQGLRLIYYSQIVNDFQKGDIAEGYSVSREKKESFPLTVTSAQKNPTAFYLCASQREKGPGELFFGEGSRLTVL.